This TCR beta chain was recovered during a study of T cell changes during pregnancy in multiple sclerosis. The CDR3 totals 16 residues. The V segment lost 1 base and the J segment 6 bases; nucleotides outside the gene matches: 7. Germline V CDR1 and CDR2: SGHTA, FQGTGA. Only in-frame clones appear in the TCRdb table, and some are missing; sequencing was by immunoSEQ multiplex PCR. The sample carries around 100,000 clones, about 90% recorded once. This clone was found once. This chain connects TRBV7-3 to TRBJ2-1; 9 nucleotides line up with TRBD2. This clonotype was obtained from a female donor with multiple sclerosis, enrolled in a pregnancy study. The sample consisted of peripheral blood, taken after pregnancy. The CDR3 sequence: CASSLSFGLAINEQFF. In DNA, the CDR3 is TGTGCCAGCAGCTTAAGCTTTGGACTAGCGATCAATGAGCAGTTCTTC.